A single sample gave rise to the 5 T cell receptor beta chains below, sequenced in a study of blood T cell repertoires in COVID-19. This table comes from immunoSEQ multiplex PCR, and its TCRdb copy is limited to in-frame clones, with some not included. The sample holds around 180,000 clones, more than 70% seen once. Sample: peripheral blood. These receptors originate from a woman aged 25 to 39 with acute or convalescent COVID-19.

In this sample, this clone turned up once. The chain has TRBV12-3 or TRBV12-4 and TRBJ2-1; maybe TRBD1 (5 bases). Trimming pared 6 bases from V and 9 bases from J, leaving 12 bases between. The CDR3 consists of 12 residues. In DNA, the CDR3 is TGTGCCAGCAGCCCCAGGGATGTTGAGCAGTTCTTC. This codes for CASSPRDVEQFF.

In this sample, this clone turned up once. The chain is built from TRBV7-9 and TRBJ1-2; a possible D gene is TRBD1 (5 bases). There are 16 residues in the CDR3. Per germline, CDR1 SEHNR and CDR2 FQNEAQ (reference sequence). The V gene lost 2 bases and the J gene lost 4 bases, with 17 bases spanning the gap. This CDR3 reads CASSLPTLGDSYGYTF. CDR3 nucleotide sequence: TGTGCCAGCAGCTTACCTACCCTAGGGGATAGCTATGGCTACACCTTC.

The chain is built from TRBV5-1 and TRBJ2-5; D possibly corresponds to TRBD1 (6 bases). The germline gives CDR1 SGHRS, CDR2 YFSETQ. This CDR3 comprises 15 residues. V lost 4 bases and J 5 bases, leaving 18 bases between the germline ends. The DNA for the CDR3 is TGCGCCAGCAGCCTCACCGGGACATACGTCGAGACCCAGTACTTC. It specifies CASSLTGTYVETQYF.

This rearrangement joins TRBV9 to TRBJ2-4; 7 nucleotides align to TRBD2. The V and J ends lost 1 base and 8 bases, in that order; junction bases with no gene match: 3. There are 13 residues in the CDR3. CDR1 and CDR2 (germline): SGDLS, YYNGEE. The CDR3 bases are TGTGCCAGCAGCGTACATGGGGGGGACATTCAGTACTTC. The encoded protein is CASSVHGGDIQYF.

The table lists this clone with a few counts. The chain uses TRBV7-9 and TRBJ1-1, with a possible D match to TRBD1 (5 bases). V dropped 5 bases and J dropped 1 base, with 14 bases sitting between them. The CDR3 sequence is 15 residues long. Germline assignment: CDR1 SEHNR and CDR2 FQNEAQ (reference sequence). Here the CDR3 DNA reads TGTGCCAGCAGCATAGACAGATCCTGGAACACTGAAGCTTTCTTT. It specifies CASSIDRSWNTEAFF.